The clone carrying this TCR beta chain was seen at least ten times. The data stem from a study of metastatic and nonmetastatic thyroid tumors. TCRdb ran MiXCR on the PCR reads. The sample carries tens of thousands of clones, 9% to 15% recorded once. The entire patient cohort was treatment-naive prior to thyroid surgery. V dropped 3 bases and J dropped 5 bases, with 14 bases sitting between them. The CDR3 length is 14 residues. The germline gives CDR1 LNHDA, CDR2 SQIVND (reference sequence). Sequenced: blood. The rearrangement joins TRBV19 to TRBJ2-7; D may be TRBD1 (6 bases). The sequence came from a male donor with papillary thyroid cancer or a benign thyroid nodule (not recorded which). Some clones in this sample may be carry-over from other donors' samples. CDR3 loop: CASSIGQPSDEQYF. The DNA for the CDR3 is TGTGCCAGTAGTATCGGACAGCCATCGGACGAGCAGTACTTC.